This T cell receptor (beta chain) emerged from a study of T cell changes during pregnancy in multiple sclerosis. Per the germline V gene, CDR1 is MRHNA and CDR2 is SNTAGT. V was clipped by 3 bases and J by 5 bases, with 16 bases between them. The CDR3 length is 16 residues. TCRdb keeps only in-frame clones here, not all; method: immunoSEQ multiplex PCR. This table has over 45,000 clones, more than 90% appearing once. This clonotype originated in a female donor with multiple sclerosis, enrolled in a pregnancy study. Here the sequenced sample was CD8+ T cells from peripheral blood mononuclear cells, taken after pregnancy. V and J are TRBV6-4 and TRBJ2-2; tentative D call: TRBD2 (7 bases). The CDR3 here is CASSDGGGTPTGELFF. DNA of the CDR3: TGTGCCAGCAGTGATGGCGGGGGCACTCCAACCGGGGAGCTGTTTTTT.